What follows is one T cell receptor (beta chain) and its context. The cDNA came from 5'RACE with 10-nucleotide random UMIs. TCRdb called the 5' RACE reads again in MiXCR, with one record for every CDR3 protein. The sample contains 50,000 or so distinct CDR3 sequences, 3% to 4% of which appear only once. This sample stems from a study of neurological immune-mediated disorders. The CDR3 consists of 12 residues. Between the trimmed V and J ends, which lost 4 bases and 1 base, there was a span of 5 bases. Germline V lookup: CDR1 SGHNT, CDR2 YYREEE (reference sequence). The sequenced sample was PBMCs. The rearrangement uses TRBV5-4 and TRBJ1-1; D uncertain. This clonotype was sampled from a man aged 55 to 70 with multiple sclerosis. The CDR3 nucleotides read TGTGCCAGCAGCGAGGAGAACACTGAAGCTTTCTTT. This sequence encodes CASSEENTEAFF.